This is a list of T cell receptor beta chains from one sample in a study of T cells in localized non-small cell lung cancer. Produced via immunoSEQ multiplex PCR; TCRdb's table is partial and in-frame only. The sample holds fewer than 35,000 clones, nearly 80% seen once. Here the sequenced sample was peripheral blood, taken before any cancer treatment. The origin of the receptors is a male donor aged 60 or older with stage II squamous cell lung carcinoma. CDR3s include the opening cysteine and the closing phenylalanine or tryptophan. The D gene is left open where the match is weak. Clone size is shown for a subset of rows, as once, few, many or a class of expanded clone.

v_gene: TRBV15; j_gene: TRBJ1-6; d_gene: .; abundance: once; CDR3nt: TGTGCCACCAGCAGGGCCGTTGATAATTCACCCCTCCACTTT; CDR3aa: CATSRAVDNSPLHF
v_gene: TRBV11-1; j_gene: TRBJ1-2; d_gene: .; abundance: .; CDR3nt: TGTGCCAGCAGCCCCCCCGGCACCAACTATGGCTACACCTTC; CDR3aa: CASSPPGTNYGYTF
v_gene: TRBV28; j_gene: TRBJ2-7; d_gene: TRBD1; abundance: .; CDR3nt: TGTGCCAGCAGTCAACCAGGGGGCTGGTACGAGCAGTACTTC; CDR3aa: CASSQPGGWYEQYF
v_gene: TRBV14; j_gene: TRBJ2-6; d_gene: .; abundance: .; CDR3nt: TGTGCCAGCAGCCCGACAGACTCTGGGGCCAACGTCCTGACTTTC; CDR3aa: CASSPTDSGANVLTF
v_gene: TRBV29-1; j_gene: TRBJ1-2; d_gene: .; abundance: .; CDR3nt: TGCAGCGTTGTGGCCCCCCGGGAAGGACTAAACTATGGCTACACCTTC; CDR3aa: CSVVAPREGLNYGYTF
v_gene: TRBV6-1; j_gene: TRBJ2-7; d_gene: .; abundance: few; CDR3nt: TGTGCCAGCAGTTCCGGGGACCACGAGCAGTACTTC; CDR3aa: CASSSGDHEQYF
v_gene: TRBV4-1; j_gene: TRBJ1-5; d_gene: .; abundance: .; CDR3nt: TGCGCCAGCGCTAGGTCTGTGGGCAATCAGCCCCAGCATTTT; CDR3aa: CASARSVGNQPQHF
v_gene: TRBV20-1; j_gene: TRBJ1-1; d_gene: .; abundance: .; CDR3nt: TGCAGTGCTAACAGGGTTACTGAAGCTTTCTTT; CDR3aa: CSANRVTEAFF
v_gene: TRBV27; j_gene: TRBJ2-2; d_gene: .; abundance: .; CDR3nt: TGTGCCAGCGGAGGGGTGGGAGAATTAGCGAACACCGGGGAGCTGTTTTTT; CDR3aa: CASGGVGELANTGELFF
v_gene: TRBV7-9; j_gene: TRBJ1-2; d_gene: .; abundance: few; CDR3nt: TGTGCCAGCAGCTTAGGAGTAGGGCAGCCTGGCTACACCTTC; CDR3aa: CASSLGVGQPGYTF
v_gene: TRBV29-1; j_gene: TRBJ1-5; d_gene: .; abundance: .; CDR3nt: TGCAGCGTTGGACAGTCGGCGCATCAGCCCCAGCATTTT; CDR3aa: CSVGQSAHQPQHF
v_gene: TRBV7-7; j_gene: TRBJ2-3; d_gene: TRBD2; abundance: .; CDR3nt: TGTGCTAGCAGCGGGACTAGCGGGGGCGCAGCTACGCAGTATTTT; CDR3aa: CASSGTSGGAATQYF
v_gene: TRBV2; j_gene: TRBJ2-1; d_gene: TRBD2; abundance: few; CDR3nt: TGTGCCAGCACCAGGAGTTGGAGTAGCGGGAGGGATGAGCAGTTCTTC; CDR3aa: CASTRSWSSGRDEQFF
v_gene: TRBV30; j_gene: TRBJ2-7; d_gene: .; abundance: .; CDR3nt: TGTGCCTGGAGGTCTCTCTACGAGCAGTACTTC; CDR3aa: CAWRSLYEQYF
v_gene: TRBV11-3; j_gene: TRBJ2-7; d_gene: TRBD2; abundance: medium-sized; CDR3nt: TGTGCCAGCAGCTTAGAAGCGGGAGTCGGTGAGCAGTACTTC; CDR3aa: CASSLEAGVGEQYF
v_gene: TRBV6-5; j_gene: TRBJ1-4; d_gene: .; abundance: .; CDR3nt: TGTGCCAGCAGTTACTCAGGGAAGGGCGAAAAACTGTTTTTT; CDR3aa: CASSYSGKGEKLFF
v_gene: TRBV9; j_gene: TRBJ2-5; d_gene: .; abundance: few; CDR3nt: TGTGCCAGCAGCGTAGTCACAGGAGCTCAAGAGACCCAGTACTTC; CDR3aa: CASSVVTGAQETQYF
v_gene: TRBV12-1; j_gene: TRBJ1-1; d_gene: .; abundance: .; CDR3nt: TGTGCCAGCCCAAACGGAAGGAGGAGCACTGAAGCTTTCTTT; CDR3aa: CASPNGRRSTEAFF
v_gene: TRBV5-4; j_gene: TRBJ2-2; d_gene: .; abundance: .; CDR3nt: TGTGCCAGCAGCTTGCCGGGCCGGAAGACCGGGGAGCTGTTTTTT; CDR3aa: CASSLPGRKTGELFF
v_gene: TRBV7-2; j_gene: TRBJ2-7; d_gene: .; abundance: .; CDR3nt: TGTGCCACCCGGCTGGTCGGGAGCTCCTACGAGCAGTACTTC; CDR3aa: CATRLVGSSYEQYF
v_gene: TRBV5-4; j_gene: TRBJ2-7; d_gene: .; abundance: .; CDR3nt: TGTGCCAGCAGCGTTCTTTCTAGGTCGGGCGAGCAGTACTTC; CDR3aa: CASSVLSRSGEQYF
v_gene: TRBV5-4; j_gene: TRBJ1-6; d_gene: .; abundance: .; CDR3nt: TGTGCCAGCAGCTTGCGGGCGGGGGATGGATCACCCCTCCACTTT; CDR3aa: CASSLRAGDGSPLHF
v_gene: TRBV6-5; j_gene: TRBJ1-4; d_gene: .; abundance: .; CDR3nt: TGTGCCAGCAGTTACTCGGGTGAAAAACTGTTTTTT; CDR3aa: CASSYSGEKLFF
v_gene: TRBV7-8; j_gene: TRBJ2-7; d_gene: TRBD2; abundance: .; CDR3nt: TGTGCCAGCAGCTCCCCCCCCTTGGCGGGAGGCCCCTACGAGCAGTACTTC; CDR3aa: CASSSPPLAGGPYEQYF
v_gene: TRBV7-9; j_gene: TRBJ2-5; d_gene: TRBD1; abundance: .; CDR3nt: TGTGCCAGCAGCTTAGGGGACAGGCCGGGAGAGACCCAGTACTTC; CDR3aa: CASSLGDRPGETQYF
v_gene: TRBV7-2; j_gene: TRBJ2-1; d_gene: .; abundance: .; CDR3nt: TGTGCCAGCAGCTTGGAGGCTGAGAATGAGCAGTTCTTC; CDR3aa: CASSLEAENEQFF
v_gene: TRBV2; j_gene: TRBJ1-5; d_gene: .; abundance: .; CDR3nt: TGTGCCTGGACTTTTGAGACGGACAACGGGCAGCCCCAGCATTTT; CDR3aa: CAWTFETDNGQPQHF
v_gene: TRBV11-2; j_gene: TRBJ1-3; d_gene: .; abundance: .; CDR3nt: TGTGCCAGCAGCGCCCTCCGGGGACGAACTGGAAACACCATATATTTT; CDR3aa: CASSALRGRTGNTIYF
v_gene: TRBV6-1; j_gene: TRBJ1-5; d_gene: TRBD1; abundance: .; CDR3nt: TGTGCCAGCAGTGTGGACAGGAATCAGCCCCAGCATTTT; CDR3aa: CASSVDRNQPQHF
v_gene: TRBV7-3; j_gene: TRBJ1-2; d_gene: .; abundance: .; CDR3nt: TGTGCCAGCAGCTTATGGCCAGGGAACTACTATGGCTACACCTTC; CDR3aa: CASSLWPGNYYGYTF
v_gene: TRBV19; j_gene: TRBJ2-3; d_gene: .; abundance: .; CDR3nt: TGTGCCAGTAGTATATCCACGGGCAGAAACACAGATACGCAGTATTTT; CDR3aa: CASSISTGRNTDTQYF
v_gene: TRBV19; j_gene: TRBJ2-1; d_gene: TRBD2; abundance: .; CDR3nt: TGTGCCAGTAGCTTTACTAGCGTATACTCCTACAATGAGCAGTTCTTC; CDR3aa: CASSFTSVYSYNEQFF
v_gene: TRBV6-6; j_gene: TRBJ2-1; d_gene: .; abundance: .; CDR3nt: TGTGCCAGCAGTTATTCGCTAGCAGCTTACAATGAGCAGTTCTTC; CDR3aa: CASSYSLAAYNEQFF
v_gene: TRBV6-5; j_gene: TRBJ1-2; d_gene: TRBD1; abundance: .; CDR3nt: TGTGCCAGCAGTTACGCGACAGGGGATGGCTACACCTTC; CDR3aa: CASSYATGDGYTF
v_gene: TRBV7-3; j_gene: TRBJ2-2; d_gene: .; abundance: .; CDR3nt: TGTGCCAGCAGCTTAGAGGGGTGGGCCGGGGAGCTGTTTTTT; CDR3aa: CASSLEGWAGELFF
v_gene: TRBV5-1; j_gene: TRBJ1-5; d_gene: .; abundance: .; CDR3nt: TGCGCCAGCAGCCCGGGAGGAGATTACCCTTTTAGCAATCAGCCCCAGCATTTT; CDR3aa: CASSPGGDYPFSNQPQHF
v_gene: TRBV7-9; j_gene: TRBJ2-7; d_gene: TRBD1; abundance: many; CDR3nt: TGTGCCAGCAGCACCCGCGGCCAGGGGGCCTACGAGCAGTACTTC; CDR3aa: CASSTRGQGAYEQYF
v_gene: TRBV7-2; j_gene: TRBJ2-5; d_gene: TRBD2; abundance: once; CDR3nt: TGTGCCAGCGGGCTAGCGGGCCCCGGGACCCAGTACTTC; CDR3aa: CASGLAGPGTQYF
v_gene: TRBV6-5; j_gene: TRBJ2-2; d_gene: .; abundance: .; CDR3nt: TGTGCCAGCAAGGAGAAGGGGGGAGGGGTGTTTTTT; CDR3aa: CASKEKGGGVFF
v_gene: TRBV30; j_gene: TRBJ1-5; d_gene: .; abundance: few; CDR3nt: TGTGCCTGGAGAGGACAGCTCAATCAGCCCCAGCATTTT; CDR3aa: CAWRGQLNQPQHF
v_gene: TRBV5-1; j_gene: TRBJ1-4; d_gene: .; abundance: .; CDR3nt: TGCGCCAGCAGCTTGGATGCAGCTCTTAATGAAAAACTGTTTTTT; CDR3aa: CASSLDAALNEKLFF
v_gene: TRBV9; j_gene: TRBJ2-7; d_gene: .; abundance: .; CDR3nt: TGTGCCAGCAGCTCCCGTCCGGAGGGGGACACCCTTTTC; CDR3aa: CASSSRPEGDTLF
v_gene: TRBV6-1; j_gene: TRBJ2-6; d_gene: .; abundance: few; CDR3nt: TGTGCCAGCAGTGATCATAAGACAGCTGGGGCCAACGTCCTGACTTTC; CDR3aa: CASSDHKTAGANVLTF
v_gene: TRBV6-5; j_gene: TRBJ2-5; d_gene: TRBD2; abundance: .; CDR3nt: TGTGCCAGCACTCCCATGGGGGGGGTGGAGACCCAGTACTTC; CDR3aa: CASTPMGGVETQYF
v_gene: TRBV7-3; j_gene: TRBJ2-3; d_gene: .; abundance: .; CDR3nt: TGTGCCAGCAGCTTGATCTCTCTGGAAGCGCAAACTAGCACAGATACGCAGTATTTT; CDR3aa: CASSLISLEAQTSTDTQYF
v_gene: TRBV19; j_gene: TRBJ2-5; d_gene: TRBD1; abundance: .; CDR3nt: TGTGCCAGTAGTATCCTAGGGACAGGGACCCAAGAGACCCAGTACTTC; CDR3aa: CASSILGTGTQETQYF
v_gene: TRBV5-1; j_gene: TRBJ2-2; d_gene: .; abundance: .; CDR3nt: TGCGCCAGCAGCTTGGAGGGCGGGGAGCTGTTTTTT; CDR3aa: CASSLEGGELFF
v_gene: TRBV7-6; j_gene: TRBJ1-4; d_gene: .; abundance: .; CDR3nt: TGTGCCAGCAGCATAACAGGGACTAATGAAAAACTGTTTTTT; CDR3aa: CASSITGTNEKLFF
v_gene: TRBV29-1; j_gene: TRBJ1-1; d_gene: TRBD1; abundance: .; CDR3nt: TGCAGCGCCAGGACAGGGGGCACTGAAGCTTTCTTT; CDR3aa: CSARTGGTEAFF
v_gene: TRBV5-6; j_gene: TRBJ1-2; d_gene: TRBD1; abundance: few; CDR3nt: TGTGCCAGCAGCCCCCGTGGACAGGAAAACACCTTC; CDR3aa: CASSPRGQENTF
v_gene: TRBV7-6; j_gene: TRBJ1-6; d_gene: TRBD1; abundance: .; CDR3nt: TGTGCCAGCAGCTTAGGGATTCGGGTAGGGGGCTCCTCACCCCTCCACTTT; CDR3aa: CASSLGIRVGGSSPLHF
v_gene: TRBV28; j_gene: TRBJ1-4; d_gene: TRBD1; abundance: .; CDR3nt: TGTGCCAGCAGCTCGATTGGACAGGGGGAGGGTGAAAAACTGTTTTTT; CDR3aa: CASSSIGQGEGEKLFF
v_gene: TRBV29-1; j_gene: TRBJ2-7; d_gene: TRBD1; abundance: few; CDR3nt: TGCAGCGTTGGGACAGGGGGGATCGAGCAGTACTTC; CDR3aa: CSVGTGGIEQYF
v_gene: TRBV2; j_gene: TRBJ2-5; d_gene: .; abundance: .; CDR3nt: TGTGCCAGCAGTGAGTACTCCCAAGAGACCCAGTACTTC; CDR3aa: CASSEYSQETQYF
v_gene: TRBV6-1; j_gene: TRBJ2-7; d_gene: .; abundance: .; CDR3nt: TGTGCCAGCAGTGGCCGAAGCTACGAGCAGTACTTC; CDR3aa: CASSGRSYEQYF
v_gene: TRBV6-5; j_gene: TRBJ2-2; d_gene: .; abundance: .; CDR3nt: TGTGCCAGCACCACCGACACCGGGGAGCTGTTTTTT; CDR3aa: CASTTDTGELFF
v_gene: TRBV9; j_gene: TRBJ2-7; d_gene: .; abundance: .; CDR3nt: TGTGCCAGCAGCGTCGCGGCCGGCTCCTACGAGCAGTACTTC; CDR3aa: CASSVAAGSYEQYF